This TCR beta chain was documented in a study of CD8 T cells in Susac syndrome. Points from the study as a whole: The relatively small number of individuals in the TCR sequencing and HLA analysis was acknowledged by the study.

After extraction with the RNeasy kit, about 0.5 to 1 ug of the RNA was reverse transcribed using random hexamers. With immunoSEQ multiplex PCR, TCR beta CDR3 was amplified across 54 Vbeta and 13 Jbeta. TCRdb re-called the immunoSEQ multiplex PCR reads with MiXCR, one entry per CDR3 protein. Here the sample spans tens of thousands of distinct CDR3 sequences, about 95% being singletons. TEMRA cells were FACS-enriched, and CD8+ and CD4+ T cells were isolated negatively. Concerning this clonotype itself: The target antigen is unknown.

CDR3 length: 13 residues. CDR1 SQVTM and CDR2 ANQGSEA come from the germline V gene. V dropped 6 bases and J dropped 3; count of bases not matched to a gene: 6. The chain joins TRBV29-1 to TRBJ1-1, with 8 nucleotides matching TRBD1. Sample: CD8+ T cells from PBMCs. This TCR was recovered from a human donor with multiple sclerosis. CDR3: CSVLTGADTEAFF. CDR3 nucleotides: TGCAGCGTATTGACAGGGGCGGACACTGAAGCTTTCTTT.